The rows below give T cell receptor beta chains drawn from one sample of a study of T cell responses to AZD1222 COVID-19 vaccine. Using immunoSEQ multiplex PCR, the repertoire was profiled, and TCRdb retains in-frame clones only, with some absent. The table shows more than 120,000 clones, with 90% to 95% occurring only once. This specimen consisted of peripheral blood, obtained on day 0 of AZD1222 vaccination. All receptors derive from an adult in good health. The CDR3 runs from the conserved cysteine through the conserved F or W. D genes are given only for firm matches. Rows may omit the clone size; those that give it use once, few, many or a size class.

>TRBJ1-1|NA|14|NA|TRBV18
TGTGCCAGCTCACTGACAGTATTGAACACTGAAGCTTTCTTT
CASSLTVLNTEAFF
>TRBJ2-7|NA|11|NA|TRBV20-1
TGCAGTGCTCGTGCCGGGTACGAGCAGTACTTC
CSARAGYEQYF
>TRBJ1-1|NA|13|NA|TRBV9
TGTGCCAGCAGCTCTAGCTCGGGCACTGAAGCTTTCTTT
CASSSSSGTEAFF
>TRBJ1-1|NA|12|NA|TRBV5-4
TGTGCCAGCACTTCGGACGGAGGTGAAGCTTTCTTT
CASTSDGGEAFF
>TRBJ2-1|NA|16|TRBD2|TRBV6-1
TGTGCCAGCAGCGAACCTCTAGCGGGAGGATACAATGAGCAGTTCTTC
CASSEPLAGGYNEQFF
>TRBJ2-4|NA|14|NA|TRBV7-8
TGTGCCAGCAGCCAAAGTGGGGCCAAAAACATTCAGTACTTC
CASSQSGAKNIQYF
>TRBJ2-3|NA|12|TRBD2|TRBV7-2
TGTGCCAGCGTCGTTGCGGGGGTTACGCAGTATTTT
CASVVAGVTQYF
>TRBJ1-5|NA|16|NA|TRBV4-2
TGTGCCAGCCGCGGGGCCCTCGCTTATAGCAATCAGCCCCAGCATTTT
CASRGALAYSNQPQHF
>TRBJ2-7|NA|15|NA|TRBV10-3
TGTGCCATCAGTGAGTCTCCAGGGACCTCCTACGAGCAGTACTTC
CAISESPGTSYEQYF
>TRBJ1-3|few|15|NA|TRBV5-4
TGTGCCAGCAGCTTGGCCGGGGGAAATGGAAACACCATATATTTT
CASSLAGGNGNTIYF
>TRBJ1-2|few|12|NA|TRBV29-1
TGCAGCGCCGAGTCGACAGCCTATGGCTACACCTTC
CSAESTAYGYTF
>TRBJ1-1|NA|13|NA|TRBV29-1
TGCAGCGTGCAAGGGCGGGCGAACACTGAAGCTTTCTTT
CSVQGRANTEAFF
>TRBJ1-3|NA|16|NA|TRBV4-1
TGCGCCAGCAGCCGCCTCGCAGGGGCGCAAGGAAACACCATATATTTT
CASSRLAGAQGNTIYF
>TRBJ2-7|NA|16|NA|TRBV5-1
TGCGCCAGCAGCGCTGGGTCTCGGCAGGTCTCCTACGAGCAGTACTTC
CASSAGSRQVSYEQYF
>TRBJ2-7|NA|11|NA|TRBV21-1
TGTGCCAGTTGTTTGTTTTACGAGCAGTACTTC
CASCLFYEQYF
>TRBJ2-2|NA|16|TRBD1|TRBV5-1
TGCGCCAGCAGCTTGGGTGTGACAGGGGCCACCGGGGAGCTGTTTTTT
CASSLGVTGATGELFF
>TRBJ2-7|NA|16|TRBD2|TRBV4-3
TGCGCCAGCAGCCAAGAGGGGACTAGCGGTTCCTACGAGCAGTACTTC
CASSQEGTSGSYEQYF
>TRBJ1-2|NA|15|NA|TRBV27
TGTGCCAGCAGTCCCGAATCACGGGGCCTCTATGGCTACACCTTC
CASSPESRGLYGYTF
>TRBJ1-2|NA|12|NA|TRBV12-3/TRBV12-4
TGTGCCAGCAGTTCGGACCGACATGGCTACACCTTC
CASSSDRHGYTF
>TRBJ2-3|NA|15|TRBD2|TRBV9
TGTGCCAGCGGCGGTCTAGCGGGGGCGGGAGATACGCAGTATTTT
CASGGLAGAGDTQYF
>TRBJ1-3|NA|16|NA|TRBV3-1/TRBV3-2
TGTGCCAGCAGCCAAATGGTACCTTCCTCTGGAAACACCATATATTTT
CASSQMVPSSGNTIYF
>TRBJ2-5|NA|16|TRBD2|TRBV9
TGTGCCAGCAGCGTAGCTAGCGGGGGTAACCAAGAGACCCAGTACTTC
CASSVASGGNQETQYF
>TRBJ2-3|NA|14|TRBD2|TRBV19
TGTGCCAGTAGTACGGCTAGCGGGGCAGATACGCAGTATTTT
CASSTASGADTQYF
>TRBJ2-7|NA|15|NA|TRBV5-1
TGCGCCAGCAGCTTGGGTTGGGAGCTGGGGTACGAGCAGTACTTC
CASSLGWELGYEQYF
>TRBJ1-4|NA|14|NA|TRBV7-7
TGTGCTAGCAGCTCGGGACTGCGTAATGAAAAACTGTTTTTT
CASSSGLRNEKLFF
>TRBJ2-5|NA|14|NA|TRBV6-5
TGTGCCAGCAGTTCTCCGGGGCCCCTAAAGACCCAGTACTTC
CASSSPGPLKTQYF
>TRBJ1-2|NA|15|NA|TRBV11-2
TGTGCCAGCAGCTTTGGGACCGAGAACTTCTATGGCTACACCTTC
CASSFGTENFYGYTF